This entry concerns a single T cell receptor (beta chain). Its cognate antigen has yet to be identified. The input lacks base qualities; no much larger clone sits a single base away. The CDR3, from cysteine to phenylalanine, totals 15 residues. CDR3 DNA only is kept here, 45 bases in frame from base 1. From the germline V gene (reference sequence), CDR1 is PRHDT and CDR2 is FYEKMQ. Deletion took 4 bases off V and 3 bases off J, with a span of 12 bases between the germline ends. The data derive from a study of technical replicates of blood from several donors (dated 2017 in TCRdb). Libraries came from the immunoSEQ multiplex PCR assay. TCRdb took over this immuneACCESS table, retaining in-frame rearrangements with V and J assigned. Such tables are incomplete; in checked studies, under half of the missing clones stem from an unresolved V gene, and the remainder is unexplained. For this sample the table gives some 58,000 clones, of which around 94% were detected only once. The top ten clones comprise about 0.22% of the sample.

The specimen sequenced was T cells isolated from PBMCs. The receptor comes from a human donor in good health. Here the chain combines TRBV13 and TRBJ2-2, with no D gene named confidently. The nucleotide sequence is given as TGTGCCAGCAGCTCGACAAGGATCGACACCGGGGAGCTGTTTTTT. This is translated as CASSSTRIDTGELFF.